The 19 T cell receptor beta chains below were found in one sample sequenced in a study of T-cell memory formation after mild COVID-19. One entry per CDR3 protein results from TCRdb running MiXCR on the 5' RACE reads. The sample yields about 320,000 distinct CDR3 sequences, 13% to 15% seen once. The sequenced sample consisted of PBMCs or a T cell subset sorted from them (not recorded which). These receptors all come from a man in his late teens or twenties who had mild COVID-19 (a few samples of this study predate the infection). Cell type and time point are not known.

The chain has TRBV5-5 and TRBJ2-7; unclear D gene. CDR1 and CDR2 from the germline V gene are SGHKS and YYEKEE (reference sequence). Trimming cost V 0 bases and J 5 bases, with 12 bases left between them. The CDR3 is 14 amino acids. CDR3 protein: CASSLDISWNEQYV. The CDR3 region has the DNA TGTGCCAGCAGCTTGGACATCTCTTGGAACGAGCAGTACGTC.

V and J are TRBV6-5 and TRBJ2-7; unclear D gene. Trimming removed 4 bases from V and 1 base from J, with 11 bases in between. Per germline, CDR1 MNHEY and CDR2 SVGAGI. The CDR3 spans 14 residues. The CDR3 bases are TGTGCCAGCAGTTTCAGGCCCGCTTCCTACGAGCAGTACTTC. This sequence encodes CASSFRPASYEQYF.

This clonotype occurred a few times. J is TRBJ2-3 and V is TRBV4-3; perhaps D is TRBD1 or TRBD2 (5 bases each). The CDR3 consists of 18 residues. Deletions cut 0 bases from V and 1 base from J, with 17 bases between. CDR1 is LGHNA, CDR2 YSLEER, per germline. This CDR3 is CASSQEDNRGEGTDTQYF. CDR3 DNA: TGCGCCAGCAGCCAAGAGGATAATCGGGGCGAGGGCACAGATACGCAGTATTTT.

This clonotype was counted only a few times. At one end the junction does not follow the germline gene, possibly because of a read error. The chain is built from TRBV7-7 and TRBJ2-3, with D unresolved. The CDR3 is 14 residues long. Germline lookup yields CDR1 SSHAT and CDR2 FNYEAQ (reference sequence). CDR3 loop: CASSLSWAGDTQYF. The DNA of the CDR3 is TGTGCTAGCAGCTTATCGTGGGCCGGGGATACGCAGTATTTT.

This clonotype has just a few counts. The V and J genes are TRBV5-1 and TRBJ1-1; D remains ambiguous. Trimming pared 0 bases from V and 8 bases from J, leaving 8 bases between. CDR1 and CDR2 from the germline V gene are SGHRS and YFSETQ. The CDR3 has 12 amino acids. CDR3 amino acids: CASSLVGREAFF. In DNA form, the CDR3 reads TGCGCCAGCAGCTTGGTGGGTCGGGAAGCTTTCTTT.

This clonotype was counted only a few times. The chain links TRBV20-1 to TRBJ2-2; 8 bases line up with TRBD2. The CDR3 totals 16 residues. CDR1 DFQATT and CDR2 SNEGSKA come from the germline V gene (reference sequence). V shed 0 bases, J shed 4 bases, and the junction held 7 bases outside the gene matches. The CDR3 DNA follows: TGCAGTGCTAGAGATTCTCGGGGGGGCGGCACCGGGGAGCTGTTTTTT. Translated: CSARDSRGGGTGELFF.

This clonotype has just a few counts. The chain carries TRBV29-1 and TRBJ2-1, with 13 positions matching TRBD2. V lost 6 bases and J lost 4; bases outside the gene matches: 3. CDR1 is SQVTM and CDR2 is ANQGSEA in the germline V gene. The CDR3 consists of 14 residues. The CDR3 DNA sequence: TGCAGCGTCGGGACTAGCGGGGCATACAATGAGCAGTTCTTC. Residues: CSVGTSGAYNEQFF.

This clonotype has at least ten counts. This chain uses TRBV7-2 with TRBJ2-5; 7 bases map to TRBD1. V was clipped by 1 base and J by 2 bases; unmatched bases: 7. The CDR3 has 16 residues. Germline V lookup: CDR1 SGHTA, CDR2 FQGNSA. CDR3 in amino acids: CASSLDWGRGQETQYF. As DNA, the CDR3 is TGTGCCAGCAGCTTAGATTGGGGCAGGGGGCAAGAGACCCAGTACTTC.

This clonotype was observed a handful of times. This sequence joins TRBV18 and TRBJ1-2; D gene unclear. V shed 6 bases and J shed 2 bases, with 16 bases lying between them. The CDR3 is made up of 15 amino acids. CDR1 is KGHSH, CDR2 LQKENI, per germline. The CDR3, as DNA: TGTGCCAGCTCTCCTACTGCGACAAGAAACTATGGCTACACCTTC. Residues: CASSPTATRNYGYTF.

The V and J genes are TRBV4-1 and TRBJ2-3, with 8 positions matching TRBD2. Germline CDR1 MGHRA, CDR2 YSYEKL. The CDR3 is made up of 17 amino acids. The junction had 8 bases not matched to a gene; V was cut back by 1 base and J by 2 bases. CDR3 in DNA: TGCGCCAGCAGCCAAGTCCAGCGGGGGACCAACACAGATACGCAGTATTTT. It encodes CASSQVQRGTNTDTQYF.

The chain links TRBV5-6 to TRBJ2-1; 7 bases are a match to TRBD1. Germline values: CDR1 SGHDT, CDR2 YYEEEE. This CDR3 comprises 16 residues. After removal of 0 bases from V and 2 bases from J, the junction contained 5 bases not matched to a gene. This chain's CDR3 is CASSLEGAVTYNEQFF. CDR3 in DNA: TGTGCCAGCAGCTTGGAGGGGGCAGTAACCTACAATGAGCAGTTCTTC. Together with reference TRBV5-6 and TRBJ2-1, the CDR3 gives the full variable domain: DAGVTQSPTHLIKTRGQQVTLRCSPKSGHDTVSWYQQALGQGPQFIFQYYEEEERQRGNFPDRFSGHQFPNYSSELNVNALLLGDSALYLCASSLEGAVTYNEQFFGPGTRLTVL.

This clonotype was seen a few times. The V gene is TRBV9, the J gene TRBJ2-3; tentative D call: TRBD2 (5 bases). Germline assignment: CDR1 SGDLS and CDR2 YYNGEE. V lost 2 bases, J lost 3 bases, and 13 bases lay in between. The CDR3 is 15 residues long. This chain's CDR3 is CASSVSGLGTDTQYF. The CDR3 coding sequence is TGTGCCAGCAGCGTGAGCGGCCTGGGGACAGATACGCAGTATTTT.

The chain carries TRBV6-5 and TRBJ1-6; D remains unclear. From germline, CDR1 is MNHEY and CDR2 SVGAGI. The V end lost 0 bases, the J end lost 8 bases, and 11 bases lay between the germline ends. CDR3 length: 15 amino acids. CDR3: CASSYSMPTDSPLHF. CDR3 bases: TGTGCCAGCAGTTACTCGATGCCGACTGATTCACCCCTCCACTTT.

This chain joins TRBV4-1 and TRBJ2-7; the D gene could be TRBD1 or TRBD2 (5 bases each). CDR1 is MGHRA, CDR2 YSYEKL, per germline. The ends were cut back, 4 bases at V and 7 bases at J, with 17 bases in the middle. This CDR3 region has 14 residues. This CDR3 reads CASSPLGTVGEQYF. CDR3 nucleotides: TGCGCCAGCAGCCCACTTGGGACCGTGGGGGAGCAGTACTTC.

This clonotype came up a few times. A much bigger clone sits one base away, suggesting this may be a read error. The rearrangement joins TRBV7-2 to TRBJ1-1; D gene ambiguous. V was trimmed by 6 bases and J by 3 bases, leaving 5 bases between them. The CDR3 loop spans 11 amino acids. Germline loops: CDR1 SGHTA, CDR2 FQGNSA. In DNA, the CDR3 is TGTGCCAGCAGGGAGTACACTGAAGCTTTCTTT. Amino acids: CASREYTEAFF. The full variable domain, its missing parts supplied by reference TRBV7-2 and TRBJ1-1, is GAGVSQSPSNKVTEKGKDVELRCDPISGHTALYWYRQSLGQGLEFLIYFQGNSAPDKSGLPSDRFSAERTGGSVSTLTIQRTQQEDSAVYLCASREYTEAFFGQGTRLTVV.

The table lists this clonotype with many counts. This chain links TRBV4-1 with TRBJ1-5, with 9 bases aligning to TRBD1. The CDR3 is 15 amino acids. V dropped 7 bases and J dropped 0; count of bases not matched to a gene: 4. Looked up from germline, CDR1 is MGHRA and CDR2 is YSYEKL. CDR3 nucleotide sequence: TGCGCCAGCACCAGGACAGGGGATAGCAATCAGCCCCAGCATTTT. Its translation: CASTRTGDSNQPQHF.

The chain couples TRBV7-2 to TRBJ2-2; the match to TRBD1 covers 7 bases. With 2 bases clipped from V and 5 bases from J, the junction kept 11 bases outside the gene matches. CDR1 and CDR2 from the germline V gene are SGHTA and FQGNSA. This CDR3 is 17 amino acids long. This chain's CDR3 is CASSLLVLSGGTGELFF. The CDR3 region has the DNA TGTGCCAGCAGCTTATTAGTCTTGTCAGGGGGTACCGGGGAGCTGTTTTTT. The full variable domain, with the rest looked up from reference TRBV7-2 and TRBJ2-2, is GAGVSQSPSNKVTEKGKDVELRCDPISGHTALYWYRQSLGQGLEFLIYFQGNSAPDKSGLPSDRFSAERTGGSVSTLTIQRTQQEDSAVYLCASSLLVLSGGTGELFFGEGSRLTVL.

This clonotype appeared once. CDR3 amino acids: CASSPLVRDEAFF. The CDR3 DNA is TGTGCCAGCTCACCACTCGTGCGGGACGAAGCTTTCTTT. This sequence joins TRBV18 and TRBJ1-1, with D tentatively TRBD1 (5 bases). The germline gives CDR1 KGHSH, CDR2 LQKENI. Between the trimmed V and J ends, which lost 1 base and 8 bases, there was a span of 11 bases. The CDR3 runs to 13 residues.

The rearrangement links TRBV12-3 or TRBV12-4 to TRBJ2-3; no clear D. The CDR3 covers 12 residues. Trimming cost V 4 bases and J 4 bases, with 6 bases left between them. CDR3 sequence: CASSSWADTQYF. The CDR3 DNA reads as TGTGCCAGCAGTTCCTGGGCAGATACGCAGTATTTT.